What follows are 7 T cell receptor beta chains derived from one specimen sequenced in a study of immune heterogeneity within non-small cell lung tumors. In a multiplex PCR, 32 V and 13 J primers amplified TCR beta CDR3. Via MiXCR, TCRdb re-called the multiplex PCR reads, giving one row per CDR3 protein. The sample has tens of thousands of distinct CDR3 sequences, 25% to 30% seen once. Template input was genomic DNA from bulk tumor (around 630 ng per sample). Each primary tumor yielded several biopsies, collected far apart from one another at surgery. The cohort was untreated, with newly diagnosed non-small cell lung cancer undergoing curative surgery. Input material: lung tumor tissue. These receptor sequences come from a man between 40 and 49 years old with non-small cell lung cancer.

This clonotype was counted many times. The J gene is TRBJ1-5, the V gene TRBV12-3 or TRBV12-4; D call uncertain. This CDR3 region has 15 residues. Trimming took 2 bases from V and 7 from J, leaving 15 bases between them. CDR3 loop: CASSLRPYQEQPQHF. CDR3 sequence (DNA): TGTGCCAGCAGTTTAAGGCCGTACCAGGAACAGCCCCAGCATTTT.

Comments on this clonotype: Just one base apart from a much larger clone, this may be a read error. This rearrangement joins TRBV6-1 to TRBJ2-1; 10 bases are shared with TRBD2. The CDR3 sequence is 15 residues long. The V gene's germline CDR1 is MNHNS and CDR2 SASEGT. The CDR3 coding sequence is TGTGACAGCAGTCCCGGACTAGCGGCGTACAATGAGCAGTTCTTC. It is translated as CDSSPGLAAYNEQFF.

For this clonotype: Its ends do not fully match the called genes, so a read error is possible. This chain connects TRBV20-1 to TRBJ2-5; 10 bases map to TRBD2. CDR1 is DFQATT, CDR2 SNEGSKA, per germline (reference sequence). The CDR3 sequence is 18 residues long. The CDR3 region is CSDREPAGGHSIGETQYF. CDR3 DNA: TGCAGTGATAGAGAACCAGCGGGAGGGCATTCGATCGGAGAGACCCAGTACTTC.

The chain joins TRBV7-9 to TRBJ1-1, with no clear D. V lost 1 base and J lost 5, with 5 bases in between. Germline V CDR1 and CDR2: SEHNR, FQNEAQ (reference sequence). The CDR3 covers 12 residues. CDR3 DNA sequence: TGTGCCAGCAGCTTAGAGTGGACTGAAGCTTTCTTT. The encoded protein is CASSLEWTEAFF.

This clonotype rates as medium-sized (0.01 to 0.1%). V is TRBV6-1 and J is TRBJ2-7, with unresolved D. V lost 1 base and J lost 2, with 15 bases in between. The CDR3 extends over 16 amino acids. Germline V gene lookup returns CDR1 MNHNS and CDR2 SASEGT. CDR3 bases: TGTGCCAGCAGTGAAGGGTATGGGCAGGATACCTACGAGCAGTACTTC. It encodes CASSEGYGQDTYEQYF.

This clonotype is termed medium-sized. The chain links TRBV12-3 or TRBV12-4 to TRBJ2-7; 7 positions agree with TRBD1. The ends lost 4 bases at V and 4 bases at J; junction bases unmatched: 4. CDR3 length equals 13 residues. The CDR3 DNA is TGTGCCAGCAGTTGGATACAGGGGTACGAGCAGTACTTC. This encodes CASSWIQGYEQYF.

In the case of this clonotype: This may be a read error: a much more frequent sequence differs by one nucleotide. This sequence joins TRBV6-1 and TRBJ1-2, with D uncertain. The germline V gene encodes CDR1 MNHNS and CDR2 SASEGT. V was pared by 1 base and J by 8 bases, with 11 bases between. The CDR3 totals 13 residues. CDR3 loop: CASSEDRTRGYTF. Here the CDR3 DNA reads TGTGCCAGCAGTGAAGACCGTACCCGCGGCTACACCTTC.